This T cell receptor beta chain was identified during a study of identical twins. TCRdb analysed the 5' RACE reads with MiXCR anew, one entry per CDR3 protein. The sample has around 690,000 distinct CDR3 sequences; 21% are singletons. The CDR3 runs to 13 residues. Germline CDR1 is SGDLS and CDR2 is YYNGEE. The V end was cut by 0 bases, the J end by 6 bases, with 7 bases between. This clonotype has ten or more counts. The same sample was also used in a study of T cells expressing NK-cell markers. That source adds: More than 5 donors carried dominant NKG2C+ clonotypes that made up roughly 1.0-7.5% of their CD8+ T cells. Expanded NKG2C+ T cell clones had unclear HCMV specificity.

This receptor was obtained from a woman aged 18-35 years in good health. The J gene is TRBJ2-1, the V gene TRBV9; D remains ambiguous. The sequenced sample consisted of PBMCs. CDR3 bases: TGTGCCAGCAGCGTAGGAGGCGGCAATGAGCAGTTCTTC. Residues: CASSVGGGNEQFF.